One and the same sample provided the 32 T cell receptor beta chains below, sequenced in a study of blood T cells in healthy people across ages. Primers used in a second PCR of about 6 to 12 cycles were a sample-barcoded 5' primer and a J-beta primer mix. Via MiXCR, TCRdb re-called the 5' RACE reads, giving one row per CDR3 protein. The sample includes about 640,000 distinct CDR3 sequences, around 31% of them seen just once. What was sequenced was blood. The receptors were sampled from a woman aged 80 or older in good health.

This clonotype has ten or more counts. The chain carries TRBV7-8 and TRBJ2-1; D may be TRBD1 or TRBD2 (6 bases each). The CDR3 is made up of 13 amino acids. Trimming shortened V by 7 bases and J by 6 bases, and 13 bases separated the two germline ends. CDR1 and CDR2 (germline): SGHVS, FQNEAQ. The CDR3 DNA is TGTGCCAGCAACCTAGGGGGGAGCAATGAGCAGTTCTTC. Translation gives CASNLGGSNEQFF.

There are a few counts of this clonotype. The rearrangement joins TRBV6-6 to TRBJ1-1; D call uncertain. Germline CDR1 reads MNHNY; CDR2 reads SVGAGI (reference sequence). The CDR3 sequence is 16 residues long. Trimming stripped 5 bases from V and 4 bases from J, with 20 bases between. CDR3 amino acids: CASSLLFEPAGTEAFF. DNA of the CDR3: TGTGCCAGCAGTCTACTTTTCGAACCGGCGGGCACTGAAGCTTTCTTT.

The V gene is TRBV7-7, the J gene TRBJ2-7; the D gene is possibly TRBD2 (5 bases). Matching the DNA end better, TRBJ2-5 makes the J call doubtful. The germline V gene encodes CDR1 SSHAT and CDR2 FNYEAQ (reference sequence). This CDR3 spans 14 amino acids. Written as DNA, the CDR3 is TGTGCCAGCAGCCCCGGTTCCGGGGTAGAGACCCAGTACTTC. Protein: CASSPGSGVETQYF.

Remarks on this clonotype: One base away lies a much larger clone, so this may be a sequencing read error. CDR3: CANSRYQGSTDTQYF. The CDR3 nucleotides are TGTGCCAACAGCCGTTACCAAGGATCCACAGATACGCAGTATTTT. V is TRBV3-1 and J is TRBJ2-3; D remains ambiguous. Looked up from germline, CDR1 is LGHDT and CDR2 is YNNKEL (reference sequence). The CDR3 contains 15 residues.

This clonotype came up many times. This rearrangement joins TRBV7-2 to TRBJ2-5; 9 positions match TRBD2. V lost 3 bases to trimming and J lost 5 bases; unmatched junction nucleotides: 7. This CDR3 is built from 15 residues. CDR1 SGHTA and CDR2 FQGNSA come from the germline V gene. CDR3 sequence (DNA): TGTGCCAGCAGCTTGGGCGGGGGGGCGTCCGAGACCCAGTACTTC. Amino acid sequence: CASSLGGGASETQYF.

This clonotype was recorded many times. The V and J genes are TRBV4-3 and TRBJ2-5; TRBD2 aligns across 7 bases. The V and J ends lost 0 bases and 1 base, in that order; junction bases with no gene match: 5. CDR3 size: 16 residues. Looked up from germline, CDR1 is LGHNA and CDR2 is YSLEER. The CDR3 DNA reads TGCGCCAGCAGCCAAGATGGGACTACCATCCAAGAGACCCAGTACTTC. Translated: CASSQDGTTIQETQYF.

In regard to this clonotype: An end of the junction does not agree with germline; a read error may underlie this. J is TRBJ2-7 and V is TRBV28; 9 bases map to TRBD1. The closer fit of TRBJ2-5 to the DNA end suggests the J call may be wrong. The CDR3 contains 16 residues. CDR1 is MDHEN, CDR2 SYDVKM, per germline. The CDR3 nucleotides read TGTGTCAGCAACATGGAGGGACAGGGAAGTCAAGAGACCCAGTACTTC. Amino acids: CVSNMEGQGSQETQYF.

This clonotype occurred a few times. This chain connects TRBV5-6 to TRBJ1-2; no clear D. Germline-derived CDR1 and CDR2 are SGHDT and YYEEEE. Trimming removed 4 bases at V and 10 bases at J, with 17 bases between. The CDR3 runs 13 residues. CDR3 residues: CASSVPLTRDYTF. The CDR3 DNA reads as TGTGCCAGCAGCGTCCCACTTACAAGGGACTACACCTTC.

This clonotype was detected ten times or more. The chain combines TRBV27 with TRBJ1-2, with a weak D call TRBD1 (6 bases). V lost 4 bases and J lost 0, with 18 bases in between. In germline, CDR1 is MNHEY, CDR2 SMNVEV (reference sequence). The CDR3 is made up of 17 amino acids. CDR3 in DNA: TGTGCCAGCAGTTCCAGGGGCAGGGGCGACGCTAACTATGGCTACACCTTC. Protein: CASSSRGRGDANYGYTF.

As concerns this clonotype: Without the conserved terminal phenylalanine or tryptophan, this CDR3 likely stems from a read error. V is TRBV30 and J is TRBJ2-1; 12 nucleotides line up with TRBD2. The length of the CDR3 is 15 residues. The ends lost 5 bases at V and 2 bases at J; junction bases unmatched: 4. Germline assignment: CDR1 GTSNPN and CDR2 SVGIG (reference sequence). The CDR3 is CAWGRTSGAYNEQFV. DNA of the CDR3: TGTGCCTGGGGTCGGACTAGCGGGGCCTACAATGAGCAGTTCGTC.

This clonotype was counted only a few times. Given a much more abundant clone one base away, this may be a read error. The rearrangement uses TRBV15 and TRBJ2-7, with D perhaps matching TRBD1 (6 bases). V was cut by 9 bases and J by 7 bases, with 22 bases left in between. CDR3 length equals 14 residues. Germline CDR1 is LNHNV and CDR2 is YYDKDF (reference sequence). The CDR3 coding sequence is TGTGCCACTCGAGCGGCAGGGGCTCCCAATGAGCAGTACTTC. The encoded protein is CATRAAGAPNEQYF.

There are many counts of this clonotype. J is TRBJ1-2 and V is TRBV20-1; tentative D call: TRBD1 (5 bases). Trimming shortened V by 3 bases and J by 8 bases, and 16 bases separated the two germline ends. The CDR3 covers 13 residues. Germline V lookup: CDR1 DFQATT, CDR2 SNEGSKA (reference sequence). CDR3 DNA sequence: TGCAGTGCTAGCAGGGTTAGCGGGCAGGGCTACACCTTC. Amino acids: CSASRVSGQGYTF.

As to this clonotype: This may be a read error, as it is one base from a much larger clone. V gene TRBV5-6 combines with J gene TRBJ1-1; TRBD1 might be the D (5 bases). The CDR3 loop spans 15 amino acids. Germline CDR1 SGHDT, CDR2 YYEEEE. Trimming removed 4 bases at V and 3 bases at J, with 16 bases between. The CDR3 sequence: CASSPGGSEYTEAFF. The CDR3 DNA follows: TGTGCCAGCAGCCCGGGGGGGTCTGAGTACACTGAAGCTTTCTTT.

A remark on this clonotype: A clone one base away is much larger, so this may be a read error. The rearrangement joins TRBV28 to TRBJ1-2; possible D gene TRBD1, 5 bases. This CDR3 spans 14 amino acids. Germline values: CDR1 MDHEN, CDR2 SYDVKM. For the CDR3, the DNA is TGTGCCGGCAGTTTATATGGGGAGGGGTATGGCTACACCTTC. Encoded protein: CAGSLYGEGYGYTF.

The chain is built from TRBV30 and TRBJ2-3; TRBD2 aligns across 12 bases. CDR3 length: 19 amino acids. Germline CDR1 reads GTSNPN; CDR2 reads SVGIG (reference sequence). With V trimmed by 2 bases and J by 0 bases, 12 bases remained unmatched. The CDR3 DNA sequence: TGTGCCTGGAGTTTAACACTAGCGGGGGGCGACTTTAGCACAGATACGCAGTATTTT. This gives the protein CAWSLTLAGGDFSTDTQYF. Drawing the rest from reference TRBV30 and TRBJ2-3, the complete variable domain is SQTIHQWPATLVQPVGSPLSLECTVEGTSNPNLYWYRQAAGRGLQLLFYSVGIGQISSEVPQNLSASRPQDRQFILSSKKLLLSDSGFYLCAWSLTLAGGDFSTDTQYFGPGTRLTVL.

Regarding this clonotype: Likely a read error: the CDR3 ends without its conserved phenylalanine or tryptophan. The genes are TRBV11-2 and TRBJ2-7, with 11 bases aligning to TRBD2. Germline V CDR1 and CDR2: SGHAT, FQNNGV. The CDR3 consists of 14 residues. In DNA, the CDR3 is TGTGTCAGCAGCTCGACTAGCGGGGAGGTCGAGCAGTACCTC. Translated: CVSSSTSGEVEQYL.

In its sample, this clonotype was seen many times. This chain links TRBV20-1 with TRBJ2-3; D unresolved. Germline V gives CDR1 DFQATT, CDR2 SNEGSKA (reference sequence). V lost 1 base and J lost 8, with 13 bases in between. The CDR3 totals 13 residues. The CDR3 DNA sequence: TGCAGTGCTAGAGTACGTGCAGTGGTTACGCAGTATTTT. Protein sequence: CSARVRAVVTQYF.

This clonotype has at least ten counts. The CDR3 DNA sequence: TGTGCCAGCAGTTTTCTAGCGGGGGAGAGGAATGAGCAGTTCTTC. Protein sequence: CASSFLAGERNEQFF. The chain employs TRBV27 and TRBJ2-1; TRBD2 aligns across 10 bases. Trimming removed 3 bases from V and 7 bases from J; junction bases left unmatched: 6. The length of the CDR3 is 15 residues. CDR1 and CDR2 from the germline V gene are MNHEY and SMNVEV (reference sequence).

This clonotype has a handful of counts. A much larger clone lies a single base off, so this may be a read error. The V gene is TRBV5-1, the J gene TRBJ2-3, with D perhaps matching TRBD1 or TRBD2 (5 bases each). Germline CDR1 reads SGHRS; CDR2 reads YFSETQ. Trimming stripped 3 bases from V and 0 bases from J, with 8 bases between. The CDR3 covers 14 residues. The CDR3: CASSCGDSTDTQYF. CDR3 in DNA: TGCGCCAGCAGCTGTGGGGACAGCACAGATACGCAGTATTTT.

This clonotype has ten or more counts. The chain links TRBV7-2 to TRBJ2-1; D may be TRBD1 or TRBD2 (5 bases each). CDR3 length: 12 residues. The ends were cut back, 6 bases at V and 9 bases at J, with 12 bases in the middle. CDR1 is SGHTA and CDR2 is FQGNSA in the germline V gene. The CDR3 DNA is TGTGCCAGCAGACCCCCTGGGACTGAGCAGTTCTTC. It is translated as CASRPPGTEQFF.

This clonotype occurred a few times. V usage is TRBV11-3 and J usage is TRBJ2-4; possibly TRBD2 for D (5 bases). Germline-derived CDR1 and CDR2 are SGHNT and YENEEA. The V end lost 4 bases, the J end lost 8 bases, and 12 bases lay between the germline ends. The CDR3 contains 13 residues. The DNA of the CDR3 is TGTGCCAGCAGCTCAGTTATGGGAGACATTCAGTACTTC. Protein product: CASSSVMGDIQYF.

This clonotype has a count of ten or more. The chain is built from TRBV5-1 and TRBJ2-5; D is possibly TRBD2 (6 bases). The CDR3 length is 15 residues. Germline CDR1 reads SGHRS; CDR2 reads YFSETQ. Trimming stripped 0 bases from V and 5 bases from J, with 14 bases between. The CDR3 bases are TGCGCCAGCAGCTTGGCCCATGGTCGGGGGGAGACCCAGTACTTC. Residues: CASSLAHGRGETQYF.

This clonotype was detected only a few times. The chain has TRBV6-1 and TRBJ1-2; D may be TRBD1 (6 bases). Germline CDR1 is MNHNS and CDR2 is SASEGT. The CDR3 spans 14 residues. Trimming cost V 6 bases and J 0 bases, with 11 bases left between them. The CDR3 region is CASRKTGPNYGYTF. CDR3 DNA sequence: TGTGCCAGCAGAAAGACAGGCCCTAACTATGGCTACACCTTC.

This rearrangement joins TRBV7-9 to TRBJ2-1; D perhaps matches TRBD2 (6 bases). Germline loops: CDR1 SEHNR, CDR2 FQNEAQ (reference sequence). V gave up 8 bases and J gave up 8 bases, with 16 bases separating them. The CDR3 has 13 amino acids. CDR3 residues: CASSYRRVDEQFF. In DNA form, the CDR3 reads TGTGCCAGCTCCTATAGGAGGGTGGATGAGCAGTTCTTC.

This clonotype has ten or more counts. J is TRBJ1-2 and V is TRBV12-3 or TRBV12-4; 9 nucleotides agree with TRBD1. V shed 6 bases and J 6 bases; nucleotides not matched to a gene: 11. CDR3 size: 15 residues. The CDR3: CASRLGQGREDGYTF. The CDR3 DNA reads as TGTGCCAGCAGACTCGGACAGGGGCGCGAGGATGGCTACACCTTC.

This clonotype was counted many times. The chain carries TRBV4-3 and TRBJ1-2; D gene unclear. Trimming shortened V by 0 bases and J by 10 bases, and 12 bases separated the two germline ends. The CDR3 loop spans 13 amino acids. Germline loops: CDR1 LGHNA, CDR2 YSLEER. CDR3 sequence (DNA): TGCGCCAGCAGCCAAGACCGGGGAAATACCTACACCTTC. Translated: CASSQDRGNTYTF.

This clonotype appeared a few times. CDR3 residues: CASSLGSGGYNEQFF. Written as DNA, the CDR3 is TGTGCCAGCAGCTTGGGTAGCGGGGGGTACAATGAGCAGTTCTTC. This chain joins TRBV7-9 and TRBJ2-1; 10 positions agree with TRBD2. The CDR3 extends over 15 amino acids. From germline, CDR1 is SEHNR and CDR2 FQNEAQ (reference sequence). V lost 3 bases, J lost 4 bases, and 3 bases stayed unmatched.

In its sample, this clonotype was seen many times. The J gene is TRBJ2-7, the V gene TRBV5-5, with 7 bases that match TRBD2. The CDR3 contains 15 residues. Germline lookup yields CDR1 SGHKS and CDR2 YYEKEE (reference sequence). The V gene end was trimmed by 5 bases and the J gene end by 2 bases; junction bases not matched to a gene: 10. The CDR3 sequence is CASSFVAGATYEQYF. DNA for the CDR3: TGTGCCAGCAGTTTTGTAGCGGGCGCTACCTACGAGCAGTACTTC. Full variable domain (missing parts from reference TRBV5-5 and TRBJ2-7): DAGVTQSPTHLIKTRGQQVTLRCSPISGHKSVSWYQQVLGQGPQFIFQYYEKEERGRGNFPDRFSARQFPNYSSELNVNALLLGDSALYLCASSFVAGATYEQYFGPGTRLTVT.

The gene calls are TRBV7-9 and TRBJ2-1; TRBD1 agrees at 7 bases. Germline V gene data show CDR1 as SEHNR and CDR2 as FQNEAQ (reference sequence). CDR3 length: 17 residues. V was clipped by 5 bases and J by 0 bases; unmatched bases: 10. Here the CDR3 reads CASSDPTGQSSYNEQFF. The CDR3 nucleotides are TGTGCCAGCAGCGATCCAACGGGACAGAGCTCCTACAATGAGCAGTTCTTC.

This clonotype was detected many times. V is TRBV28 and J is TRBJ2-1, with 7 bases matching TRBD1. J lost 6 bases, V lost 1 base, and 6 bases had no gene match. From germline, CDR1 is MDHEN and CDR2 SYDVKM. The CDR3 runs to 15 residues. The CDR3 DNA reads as TGTGCCAGCAGTTTATCGGGACAGAAGGTCAATGAGCAGTTCTTC. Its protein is CASSLSGQKVNEQFF.

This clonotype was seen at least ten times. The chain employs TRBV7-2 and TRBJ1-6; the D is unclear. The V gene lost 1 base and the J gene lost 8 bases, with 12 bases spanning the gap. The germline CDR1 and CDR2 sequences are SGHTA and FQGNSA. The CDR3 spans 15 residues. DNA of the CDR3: TGTGCCAGCAGCTTAGAAGGCAGTCAGTATTCACCCCTCCACTTT. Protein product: CASSLEGSQYSPLHF.

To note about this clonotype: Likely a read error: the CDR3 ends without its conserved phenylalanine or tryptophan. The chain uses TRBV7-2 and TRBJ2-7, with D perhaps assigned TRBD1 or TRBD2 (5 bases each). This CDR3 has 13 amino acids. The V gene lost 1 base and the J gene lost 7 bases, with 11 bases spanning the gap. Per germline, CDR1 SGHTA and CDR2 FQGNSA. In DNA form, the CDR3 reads TGTGCCAGCAGCTTAGGGGGGACGACTGAGCAGTACTGC. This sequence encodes CASSLGGTTEQYC.